The 24 T cell receptor beta chains below all came from one sample that was sequenced in a study of PD-1 blockade in mismatch repair-deficient tumors. Clones were read by immunoSEQ multiplex PCR, and TCRdb kept only the in-frame ones, dropping some. The repertoire consists of 60,000 to 75,000 clones, with 88% occurring once and the leading ten covering around 14%. Sequencing used peripheral blood, obtained 52 weeks after starting pembrolizumab. The receptors derive from an adult with mismatch repair-deficient cancer.

V gene TRBV7-9 combines with J gene TRBJ1-5, with a possible D match to TRBD1 (6 bases). Trimming took off 5 bases at V and 1 base at J, with 12 bases between the two ends. Germline V gene lookup returns CDR1 SEHNR and CDR2 FQNEAQ (reference sequence). CDR3 size: 15 residues. CDR3 DNA: TGTGCCAGCAGCCGATCAGGGGTGAGCAATCAGCCCCAGCATTTT. Protein sequence: CASSRSGVSNQPQHF.

The V and J genes are TRBV27 and TRBJ2-1, with a tentative D call TRBD1 (5 bases). The CDR3 is made up of 14 amino acids. V was cut by 4 bases and J by 1 base, with 8 bases left in between. Germline V gene lookup returns CDR1 MNHEY and CDR2 SMNVEV (reference sequence). Here the CDR3 reads CASSWQGSYNEQFF. The CDR3, as DNA: TGTGCCAGCAGTTGGCAGGGATCCTACAATGAGCAGTTCTTC.

This chain joins TRBV5-1 and TRBJ2-6; D remains ambiguous. The CDR3 is made up of 17 amino acids. V was trimmed by 6 bases and J by 0 bases, leaving 16 bases between them. In germline, CDR1 is SGHRS, CDR2 YFSETQ. The DNA of the CDR3 is TGCGCCAGCACCCCCAGACTTACAAGCTCTGGGGCCAACGTCCTGACTTTC. It encodes CASTPRLTSSGANVLTF. Filled out from reference TRBV5-1 and TRBJ2-6, the complete variable domain reads KAGVTQTPRYLIKTRGQQVTLSCSPISGHRSVSWYQQTPGQGLQFLFEYFSETQRNKGNFPGRFSGRQFSNSRSEMNVSTLELGDSALYLCASTPRLTSSGANVLTFGAGSRLTVL.

V gene TRBV9 combines with J gene TRBJ2-7, with 9 bases lining up with TRBD2. CDR1 is SGDLS, CDR2 YYNGEE, per germline. V trimming: 0 bases; J trimming: 2 bases; junction bases outside the gene matches: 18. This CDR3 has 20 residues. CDR3 in DNA: TGTGCCAGCAGCGTAGAGGGGGCGGTAGCGGGAGTCCCGAACCCCTACGAGCAGTACTTC. This sequence encodes CASSVEGAVAGVPNPYEQYF.

V gene TRBV4-3 combines with J gene TRBJ2-7; 8 nucleotides line up with TRBD2. Trimming at V came to 1 base and at J to 5 bases, leaving 7 bases not matched to a gene. The CDR3 is made up of 15 amino acids. Germline V gene data show CDR1 as LGHNA and CDR2 as YSLEER. The CDR3 bases are TGCGCCAGCAGCCAAGGGGGAGCGGGAGCTCACGAGCAGTACTTC. It encodes CASSQGGAGAHEQYF.

The chain couples TRBV11-3 to TRBJ2-7; D gene ambiguous. V lost 1 base, J lost 2 bases, and 12 bases lay in between. Per the germline V gene, CDR1 is SGHNT and CDR2 is YENEEA. There are 15 residues in the CDR3. CDR3 DNA: TGTGCCAGCAGCTTAGCACCGGGTCCCGCCTACGAGCAGTACTTC. Translating it yields CASSLAPGPAYEQYF.

This chain joins TRBV6-6 and TRBJ1-3; D remains unclear. Germline V gives CDR1 MNHNY, CDR2 SVGAGI (reference sequence). The length of the CDR3 is 15 residues. V lost 2 bases and J lost 0, with 8 bases in between. The CDR3 sequence is CASSYADFSGNTIYF. The CDR3 nucleotides are TGTGCCAGCAGTTACGCAGATTTCTCTGGAAACACCATATATTTT.

About this clone: The DNA is omitted, as the CDR3 cannot be located on it reliably, and the CDR3 follows TCRdb's listing. The V call is TRBV27, the J call TRBJ2-7; TRBD2, the table's D call, lacks a check against the DNA. Germline values: CDR1 MNHEY, CDR2 SMNVEV (reference sequence). The CDR3 contains 15 residues when both ends are counted. This chain's CDR3 is CASSTSTSGLGVQYF.

This chain joins TRBV7-9 and TRBJ1-1, with D unclear. V was clipped by 1 base and J by 2 bases, with 11 bases between them. The CDR3 spans 15 residues. In germline, CDR1 is SEHNR, CDR2 FQNEAQ (reference sequence). The CDR3 coding sequence is TGTGCCAGCAGCTTAGGCCAGGCCCTCAACACTGAAGCTTTCTTT. This translates into CASSLGQALNTEAFF.

This clone was observed a single time. The junction and the germline gene differ at one end; a read error may be behind it. DNA for the CDR3: TGTGCCAGCTCAGCACCGGGACTAGCGACCGCCTGGGAGCAGTACTTC. Translated: CASSAPGLATAWEQYF. This rearrangement joins TRBV18 to TRBJ2-7, with TRBD2 matching over 10 bases. The CDR3 has 16 amino acids. In germline, CDR1 is KGHSH, CDR2 LQKENI.

CDR3 sequence: CASRARLNTEAFF. The CDR3, as DNA: TGCGCCAGCAGGGCGCGCCTCAACACTGAAGCTTTCTTT. The V and J genes are TRBV5-1 and TRBJ1-1; D is uncertain. The CDR3 runs 13 residues. V lost 5 bases and J 2 bases, leaving 10 bases between the germline ends. CDR1 and CDR2 from the germline V gene are SGHRS and YFSETQ.

This chain links TRBV11-3 with TRBJ2-7, with 10 bases that match TRBD1. Germline V CDR1 and CDR2: SGHNT, YENEEA. The CDR3 consists of 16 residues. V shed 3 bases, J shed 6 bases, and the junction held 11 bases outside the gene matches. This CDR3 is CASSLGYGTGAFEQYF. DNA for the CDR3: TGTGCCAGCAGCTTGGGGTACGGGACAGGGGCATTCGAGCAGTACTTC.

This clone was seen more than once but under ten times. The chain couples TRBV11-3 to TRBJ2-7, with D maybe TRBD2 (6 bases). There are 14 residues in the CDR3. The germline V gene encodes CDR1 SGHNT and CDR2 YENEEA. V shed 4 bases and J shed 5 bases, with 15 bases lying between them. The CDR3 loop reads CASSSGTLTHEQYF. CDR3 DNA sequence: TGTGCCAGCAGCTCCGGGACTCTCACCCACGAGCAGTACTTC.

The genes are TRBV29-1 and TRBJ2-7, with D possibly being TRBD1 or TRBD2 (6 bases each). Germline V CDR1 and CDR2: SQVTM, ANQGSEA. This CDR3 has 12 residues. V was clipped by 7 bases and J by 4 bases, with 14 bases between them. The CDR3 loop is CSAGDILYEQYF. The CDR3 nucleotides are TGCAGCGCGGGGGACATTTTGTACGAGCAGTACTTC.

The rearrangement uses TRBV28 and TRBJ2-7; no clear D gene. The length of the CDR3 is 14 residues. Germline-derived CDR1 and CDR2 are MDHEN and SYDVKM. Trimming took off 3 bases at V and 1 base at J, with 10 bases between the two ends. CDR3 in amino acids: CASSFRIVSYEQYF. CDR3 bases: TGTGCCAGCAGTTTCCGGATCGTATCCTACGAGCAGTACTTC. Full variable domain (outside the CDR3, taken from reference TRBV28 and TRBJ2-7): DVKVTQSSRYLVKRTGEKVFLECVQDMDHENMFWYRQDPGLGLRLIYFSYDVKMKEKGDIPEGYSVSREKKERFSLILESASTNQTSMYLCASSFRIVSYEQYFGPGTRLTVT.

J is TRBJ2-2 and V is TRBV18; 8 positions match TRBD2. The germline V gene encodes CDR1 KGHSH and CDR2 LQKENI. The V and J ends lost 3 bases and 1 base, in that order; junction bases with no gene match: 1. The CDR3 covers 15 residues. CDR3 in amino acids: CASSPSGRNTGELFF. The CDR3 bases are TGTGCCAGCTCACCGAGCGGGAGGAACACCGGGGAGCTGTTTTTT.

The V and J genes are TRBV6-1 and TRBJ2-2; TRBD2 agrees at 10 bases. Germline V gives CDR1 MNHNS, CDR2 SASEGT. Trimming at V came to 6 bases and at J to 5 bases, leaving 6 bases not matched to a gene. There are 15 residues in the CDR3. CDR3 protein: CASRRAGGETGELFF. CDR3 sequence (DNA): TGTGCCAGCAGACGAGCGGGAGGGGAGACCGGGGAGCTGTTTTTT.

CDR3 protein: CASSQASLREGSYEQYF. Written as DNA, the CDR3 is TGCGCCAGCAGCCAAGCTTCTTTACGGGAGGGGTCCTACGAGCAGTACTTC. This chain uses TRBV4-3 with TRBJ2-7; 8 bases match TRBD2. The V and J ends lost 1 base and 1 base, in that order; junction bases with no gene match: 9. Germline V gives CDR1 LGHNA, CDR2 YSLEER. The CDR3 sequence is 17 residues long.

The rearrangement uses TRBV4-2 and TRBJ2-3; D is ambiguous. This CDR3 region has 15 residues. V lost 1 base and J 0 bases, leaving 8 bases between the germline ends. CDR1 and CDR2 from the germline V gene are LGHNA and YNFKEQ. This CDR3 reads CASSQAGRSTDTQYF. The CDR3 nucleotides are TGTGCCAGCAGCCAAGCCGGACGTAGCACAGATACGCAGTATTTT.

The chain combines TRBV27 with TRBJ2-6; a weak D match, TRBD2 (6 bases). The CDR3 spans 18 residues. Trimming removed 5 bases at V and 0 bases at J, with 17 bases between. From germline, CDR1 is MNHEY and CDR2 SMNVEV (reference sequence). The CDR3 loop is CASSRRPGVSSGANVLTF. CDR3 in DNA: TGTGCCAGCAGTCGCCGTCCGGGGGTTTCCTCTGGGGCCAACGTCCTGACTTTC.

This clone was detected once. V is TRBV5-6 and J is TRBJ1-1; D is possibly TRBD1 (5 bases). The germline CDR1 and CDR2 sequences are SGHDT and YYEEEE. V was pared by 1 base and J by 1 base, with 5 bases between. CDR3 length: 13 residues. CDR3 nucleotides: TGTGCCAGCAGCTTGACAGGGAACACTGAAGCTTTCTTT. Translating gives CASSLTGNTEAFF.

This clone was counted between two and nine times. The chain recombines TRBV18 with TRBJ2-6, with D possibly TRBD1 on 5 matching bases. CDR1 KGHSH and CDR2 LQKENI come from the germline V gene. CDR3 length: 16 amino acids. Trimming pared 3 bases from V and 2 bases from J, leaving 11 bases between. CDR3 sequence reads: CASSPARGAGANVLTF. The CDR3 bases are TGTGCCAGCTCACCGGCTAGGGGTGCTGGGGCCAACGTCCTGACTTTC.

The chain couples TRBV4-1 to TRBJ2-2; D remains ambiguous. Trimming stripped 4 bases from V and 10 bases from J, with 13 bases between. The germline V gene encodes CDR1 MGHRA and CDR2 YSYEKL. The CDR3 contains 13 residues. The CDR3, as DNA: TGCGCCAGCAGCCTACCCACCGGTTTGGAGCTGTTTTTT. This encodes CASSLPTGLELFF.

V and J are TRBV7-9 and TRBJ1-5; D unresolved. CDR3 length: 13 residues. V was clipped by 1 base and J by 8 bases, with 9 bases between them. Per the germline V gene, CDR1 is SEHNR and CDR2 is FQNEAQ (reference sequence). The CDR3 sequence: CASSLGSGKPQHF. CDR3 DNA sequence: TGTGCCAGCAGCTTAGGGTCGGGGAAGCCCCAGCATTTT. The whole variable domain, remainder taken from reference TRBV7-9 and TRBJ1-5, is DTGVSQNPRHKITKRGQNVTFRCDPISEHNRLYWYRQTLGQGPEFLTYFQNEAQLEKSRLLSDRFSAERPKGSFSTLEIQRTEQGDSAMYLCASSLGSGKPQHFGDGTRLSIL.